The 22 T cell receptor beta chains in this list originate from one sample, sequenced in a study of T-cell memory formation after mild COVID-19. TCRdb fed the 5' RACE reads into MiXCR, producing one record per CDR3 protein. The repertoire consists of some 120,000 distinct CDR3 sequences, with approximately 15% occurring once and the leading ten covering approximately 5%. Sample: PBMCs or a T cell subset sorted from them (not recorded which). These receptors were obtained from a man in his late teens or twenties who had mild COVID-19 (a few samples of this study predate the infection). Cell type and time point are not known.

The CDR3 loop is CASSTRQGGTEAFF. DNA of the CDR3: TGCGCCAGCAGCACCAGACAGGGAGGCACTGAAGCTTTCTTT. This chain connects TRBV5-1 to TRBJ1-1, with 7 nucleotides matching TRBD1. Germline assignment: CDR1 SGHRS and CDR2 YFSETQ. The ends lost 4 bases at V and 4 bases at J; junction bases unmatched: 7. This CDR3 comprises 14 residues.

This sequence joins TRBV6-6 and TRBJ2-3; TRBD1 agrees at 7 bases. The ends lost 6 bases at V and 2 bases at J; junction bases unmatched: 8. Germline CDR1 reads MNHNY; CDR2 reads SVGAGI (reference sequence). The CDR3 sequence is 15 residues long. Written as DNA, the CDR3 is TGTGCCAGCAGGCTGCCGACAGGGCTCACAGATACGCAGTATTTT. Translation gives CASRLPTGLTDTQYF.

This clonotype was detected only a few times. The chain uses TRBV7-9 and TRBJ2-2, with D possibly matching TRBD1 (6 bases). The length of the CDR3 is 13 residues. Germline V gene lookup returns CDR1 SEHNR and CDR2 FQNEAQ (reference sequence). Between the trimmed V and J ends, which lost 6 bases and 7 bases, there was a span of 12 bases. CDR3 sequence (DNA): TGTGCCAGCAGTATGACAGGCTACGGGGAGCTGTTTTTT. Translated, it gives CASSMTGYGELFF.

This clonotype occurred a few times. The genes are TRBV20-1 and TRBJ2-4; a weak D match, TRBD2 (5 bases). Per germline, CDR1 DFQATT and CDR2 SNEGSKA (reference sequence). This CDR3 contains 16 residues. Trimming took 0 bases from V and 0 from J, leaving 12 bases between them. CDR3 region: CSARDLSGLAKNIQYF. The CDR3 DNA sequence: TGCAGTGCTAGAGATCTCTCGGGGTTAGCCAAAAACATTCAGTACTTC.

V and J are TRBV12-3 or TRBV12-4 and TRBJ2-2; maybe TRBD2 (7 bases). The CDR3 runs 16 residues. V was shortened by 8 bases and J by 5 bases, with 21 bases between the two germline ends. The CDR3 region is CASGSPGGPGTGELFF. The CDR3 DNA follows: TGTGCCAGCGGTTCCCCCGGGGGGCCAGGGACCGGGGAGCTGTTTTTT.

V is TRBV6-1 and J is TRBJ1-5; D unresolved. This CDR3 has 17 amino acids. The V and J ends lost 5 bases and 0 bases respectively, with 17 bases between them. Germline CDR1 and CDR2: MNHNS and SASEGT. The CDR3 coding sequence is TGTGCCAGCAGTATTCTGGGGAGCCTTGATAGCAATCAGCCCCAGCATTTT. Protein: CASSILGSLDSNQPQHF.

The chain joins TRBV5-1 to TRBJ2-1; D ambiguous. CDR1 and CDR2 from the germline V gene are SGHRS and YFSETQ. Trimming removed 2 bases at V and 0 bases at J, with 12 bases between. This CDR3 region has 16 residues. CDR3 protein: CASSFEPPGSYNEQFF. The CDR3 bases are TGCGCCAGCAGCTTTGAACCCCCGGGCTCCTACAATGAGCAGTTCTTC.

The table lists this clonotype with a few counts. This chain joins TRBV3-1 and TRBJ2-5, with 8 positions matching TRBD1. This CDR3 spans 14 amino acids. V trimming: 2 bases; J trimming: 7 bases; junction bases outside the gene matches: 6. Germline V gene sequence: CDR1 LGHDT, CDR2 YNNKEL (reference sequence). The CDR3 here is CASSQPGQGGTQYF. CDR3 nucleotide sequence: TGTGCCAGCAGCCAACCTGGACAGGGAGGGACCCAGTACTTC.

This clonotype has more than one count but fewer than ten. The V and J genes are TRBV6-5 and TRBJ1-1, with D possibly being TRBD1 (6 bases). The germline gives CDR1 MNHEY, CDR2 SVGAGI. Deletions cut 7 bases from V and 1 base from J, with 16 bases between. This CDR3 is 15 amino acids long. CDR3 protein: CASINLRGGNTEAFF. CDR3 nucleotide sequence: TGTGCCAGCATCAACCTCAGGGGAGGGAACACTGAAGCTTTCTTT.

This clonotype was detected ten times or more. J is TRBJ2-7 and V is TRBV2; D unclear. The V end was cut by 6 bases, the J end by 7 bases, with 16 bases between. CDR3 length equals 13 residues. Germline V gene lookup returns CDR1 SNHLY and CDR2 FYNNEI. CDR3 loop: CASRPWLRWEQYF. The CDR3, as DNA: TGTGCCAGCAGGCCCTGGCTCCGCTGGGAGCAGTACTTC.

The sample holds a few counts of this clonotype. The chain carries TRBV4-1 and TRBJ2-7; tentatively, D is TRBD1 (5 bases). V was shortened by 5 bases and J by 0 bases, with 11 bases between the two germline ends. Germline loops: CDR1 MGHRA, CDR2 YSYEKL. This CDR3 region has 14 residues. In nucleotides, the CDR3 is TGCGCCAGCAGCAACTTACAGGACTCCTACGAGCAGTACTTC. Protein product: CASSNLQDSYEQYF.

This clonotype was picked up many times. This chain joins TRBV29-1 and TRBJ2-2, with TRBD2 identical over 9 bases. Germline V gene sequence: CDR1 SQVTM, CDR2 ANQGSEA. V shed 4 bases, J shed 5 bases, and the junction held 8 bases outside the gene matches. CDR3 size: 15 residues. The CDR3 reads CSVGGGGARTGELFF. The CDR3 nucleotides are TGCAGCGTTGGTGGCGGGGGGGCGAGGACCGGGGAGCTGTTTTTT.

This clonotype was counted between two and nine times. The chain is built from TRBV5-1 and TRBJ2-7; perhaps TRBD1 as D (5 bases). CDR3 length equals 15 residues. Germline V gene lookup returns CDR1 SGHRS and CDR2 YFSETQ. The V end lost 0 bases, the J end lost 0 bases, and 10 bases lay between the germline ends. CDR3 protein: CASSLALTDSYEQYF. For the CDR3, the DNA is TGCGCCAGCAGCTTGGCCCTGACAGACTCCTACGAGCAGTACTTC.

The rearrangement joins TRBV11-2 to TRBJ2-5, with D unresolved. V lost 4 bases to trimming and J lost 4 bases, with 16 bases between them. Germline CDR1 is SGHAT and CDR2 is FQNNGV. The CDR3 runs to 15 residues. The DNA of the CDR3 is TGTGCCAGCAGCTCCTGGACGGGCACCGTAGAGACCCAGTACTTC. Translating gives CASSSWTGTVETQYF.

This chain joins TRBV12-3 or TRBV12-4 and TRBJ1-2; D is uncertain. The CDR3 runs 12 residues. Trimming removed 2 bases from V and 6 bases from J, with 7 bases in between. CDR3 sequence (DNA): TGTGCCAGCAGTTTAAGTCAACATGGCTACACCTTC. Its protein product is CASSLSQHGYTF.

The CDR3 nucleotides read TGTGCCAGCAGCACGACAGGCAATCACTTCCCCCCCCAGTATTTT. Protein: CASSTTGNHFPPQYF. This chain joins TRBV7-2 and TRBJ2-3; a possible D gene is TRBD1 (6 bases). CDR3 length: 15 residues. The germline V gene has CDR1 SGHTA and CDR2 FQGNSA. The V and J ends lost 5 bases and 12 bases respectively, with 24 bases between them.

The chain combines TRBV3-1 with TRBJ2-7, with a possible D match to TRBD1 (6 bases). CDR1 is LGHDT and CDR2 is YNNKEL in the germline V gene (reference sequence). The CDR3 length is 15 residues. V was pared by 2 bases and J by 3 bases, with 14 bases between. DNA for the CDR3: TGTGCCAGCAGCCAATCGACAGGACCTTTCTACGAGCAGTACTTC. Translating it yields CASSQSTGPFYEQYF.

This chain connects TRBV7-6 to TRBJ2-1; no definite D call. Germline CDR1 SGHVS, CDR2 FNYEAQ. The CDR3 is made up of 12 amino acids. Trimming left V 5 bases short and J 7 bases short, with 9 bases between. This CDR3 is CASSLERNEQFF. The CDR3 DNA reads TGTGCCAGCAGCCTCGAGAGAAATGAGCAGTTCTTC.

This clonotype turned up a few times. The rearrangement joins TRBV20-1 to TRBJ2-1; 7 bases fit TRBD2. Germline V gene lookup returns CDR1 DFQATT and CDR2 SNEGSKA (reference sequence). The CDR3 contains 15 residues. With V trimmed by 0 bases and J by 5 bases, 7 bases remained unmatched. CDR3 protein: CSARDRREWDNEQFF. DNA of the CDR3: TGCAGTGCTAGAGATAGGCGGGAGTGGGACAATGAGCAGTTCTTC.

The gene calls are TRBV7-2 and TRBJ2-5; the D is unclear. The length of the CDR3 is 14 residues. The germline V gene has CDR1 SGHTA and CDR2 FQGNSA. The V and J ends lost 5 bases and 1 base respectively, with 11 bases between them. CDR3 DNA: TGTGCCAGCAGCACGGCCTTAGTCCAAGAGACCCAGTACTTC. Translated, it gives CASSTALVQETQYF.

This clonotype turned up a few times. V gene TRBV20-1 combines with J gene TRBJ2-1; D is possibly TRBD1 (5 bases). Deletions cut 4 bases from V and 1 base from J, with 8 bases between. The CDR3 loop spans 13 amino acids. Germline V CDR1 and CDR2: DFQATT, SNEGSKA (reference sequence). In DNA, the CDR3 is TGCAGTGCTACAGACAGTTCCTACAATGAGCAGTTCTTC. It translates to CSATDSSYNEQFF.

The rearrangement links TRBV6-2 or TRBV6-3 to TRBJ2-7; the match to TRBD1 covers 8 bases. CDR1 and CDR2 (germline): MNHEY, SVGEGT. The V and J ends lost 2 bases and 4 bases, in that order; junction bases with no gene match: 7. There are 15 residues in the CDR3. The chain's CDR3 is CASSYAGQGPYEQYV. Written as DNA, the CDR3 is TGTGCCAGCAGTTACGCCGGACAGGGTCCGTACGAGCAGTACGTC.